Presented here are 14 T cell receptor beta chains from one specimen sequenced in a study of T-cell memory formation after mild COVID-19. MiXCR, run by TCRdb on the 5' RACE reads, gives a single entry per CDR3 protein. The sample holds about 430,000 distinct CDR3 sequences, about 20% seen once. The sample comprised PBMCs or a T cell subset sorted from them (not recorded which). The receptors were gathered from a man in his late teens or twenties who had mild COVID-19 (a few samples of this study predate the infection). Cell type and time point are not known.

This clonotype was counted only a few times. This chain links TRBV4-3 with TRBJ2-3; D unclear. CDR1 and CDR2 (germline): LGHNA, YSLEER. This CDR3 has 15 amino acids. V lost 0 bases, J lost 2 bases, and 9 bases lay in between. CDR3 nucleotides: TGCGCCAGCAGCCAAGAACCCCAGGACACAGATACGCAGTATTTT. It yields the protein CASSQEPQDTDTQYF.

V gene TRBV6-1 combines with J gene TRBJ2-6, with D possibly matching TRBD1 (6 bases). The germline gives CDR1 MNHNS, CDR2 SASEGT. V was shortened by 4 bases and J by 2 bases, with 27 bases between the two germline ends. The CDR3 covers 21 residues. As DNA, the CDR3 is TGTGCCAGCAGTGCAAACGTAGGATTGGGTGGTCAGGGGACTGGGGCCAACGTCCTGACTTTC. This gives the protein CASSANVGLGGQGTGANVLTF.

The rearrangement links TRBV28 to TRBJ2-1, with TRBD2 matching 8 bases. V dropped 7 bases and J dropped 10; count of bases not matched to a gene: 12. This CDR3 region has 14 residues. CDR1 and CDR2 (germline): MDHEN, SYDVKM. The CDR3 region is CASTAGGRRGEQFF. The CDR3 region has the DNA TGTGCCAGCACCGCGGGAGGAAGACGGGGAGAGCAGTTCTTC.

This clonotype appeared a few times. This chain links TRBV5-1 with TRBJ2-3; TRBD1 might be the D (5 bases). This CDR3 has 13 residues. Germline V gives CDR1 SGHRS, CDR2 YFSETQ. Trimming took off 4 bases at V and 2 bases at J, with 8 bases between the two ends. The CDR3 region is CASSGADTDTQYF. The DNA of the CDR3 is TGCGCCAGCAGCGGGGCCGACACAGATACGCAGTATTTT.

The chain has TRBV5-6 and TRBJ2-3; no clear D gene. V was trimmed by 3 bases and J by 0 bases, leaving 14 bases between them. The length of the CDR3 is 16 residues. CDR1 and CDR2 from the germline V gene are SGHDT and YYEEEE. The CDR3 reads CASSWSVLESTDTQYF. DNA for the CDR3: TGTGCCAGCAGCTGGAGCGTTCTGGAAAGCACAGATACGCAGTATTTT.

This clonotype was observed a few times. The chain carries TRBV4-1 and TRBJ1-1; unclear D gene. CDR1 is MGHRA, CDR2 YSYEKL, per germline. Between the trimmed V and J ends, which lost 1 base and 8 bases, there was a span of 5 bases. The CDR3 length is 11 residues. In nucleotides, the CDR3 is TGCGCCAGCAGCCAAGCTGAAGAAGCTTTCTTT. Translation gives CASSQAEEAFF.

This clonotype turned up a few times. CDR3 protein: CASNGISTEAFF. CDR3 sequence (DNA): TGTGCCAGCAACGGGATATCTACTGAAGCTTTCTTT. V is TRBV2 and J is TRBJ1-1; D is ambiguous. The V and J ends lost 7 bases and 5 bases respectively, with 11 bases between them. Germline loops: CDR1 SNHLY, CDR2 FYNNEI. The CDR3 length is 12 residues.

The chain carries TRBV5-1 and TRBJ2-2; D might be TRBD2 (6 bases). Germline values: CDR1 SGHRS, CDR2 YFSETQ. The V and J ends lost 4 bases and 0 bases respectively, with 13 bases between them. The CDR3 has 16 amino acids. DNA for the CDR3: TGCGCCAGCAGCCCGATGACGGGGGCGAACACCGGGGAGCTGTTTTTT. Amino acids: CASSPMTGANTGELFF.

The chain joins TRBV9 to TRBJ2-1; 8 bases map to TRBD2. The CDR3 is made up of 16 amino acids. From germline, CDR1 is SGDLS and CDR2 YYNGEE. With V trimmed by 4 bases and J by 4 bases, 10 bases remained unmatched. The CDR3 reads CASSPDLAGLYNEQFF. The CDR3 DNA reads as TGTGCCAGCAGCCCGGACTTAGCGGGGTTATACAATGAGCAGTTCTTC.

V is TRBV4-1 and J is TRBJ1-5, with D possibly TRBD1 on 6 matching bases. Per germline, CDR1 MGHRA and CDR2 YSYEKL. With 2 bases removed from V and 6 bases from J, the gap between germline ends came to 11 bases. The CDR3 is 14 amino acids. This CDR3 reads CASSQRTESQPQHF. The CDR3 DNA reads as TGCGCCAGCAGCCAACGGACAGAGAGTCAGCCCCAGCATTTT.

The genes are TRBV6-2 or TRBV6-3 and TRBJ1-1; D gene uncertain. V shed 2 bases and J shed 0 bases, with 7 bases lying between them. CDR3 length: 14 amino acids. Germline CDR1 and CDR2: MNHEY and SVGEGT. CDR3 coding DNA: TGTGCCAGCAGTTACGGGTATATGAACACTGAAGCTTTCTTT. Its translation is CASSYGYMNTEAFF.

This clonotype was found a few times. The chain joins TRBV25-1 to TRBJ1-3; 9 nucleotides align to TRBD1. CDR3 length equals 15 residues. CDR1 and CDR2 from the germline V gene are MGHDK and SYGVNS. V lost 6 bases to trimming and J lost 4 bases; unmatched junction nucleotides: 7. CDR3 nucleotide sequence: TGTGCCAGCAGAAGTGACAGGGGGAGCGGAAACACCATATATTTT. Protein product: CASRSDRGSGNTIYF.

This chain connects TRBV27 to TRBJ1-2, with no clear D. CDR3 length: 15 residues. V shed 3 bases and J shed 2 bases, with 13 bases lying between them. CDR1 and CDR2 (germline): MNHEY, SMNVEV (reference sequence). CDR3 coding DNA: TGTGCCAGCAGTTTCAGTGGGTTCTCAAACTATGGCTACACCTTC. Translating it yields CASSFSGFSNYGYTF.

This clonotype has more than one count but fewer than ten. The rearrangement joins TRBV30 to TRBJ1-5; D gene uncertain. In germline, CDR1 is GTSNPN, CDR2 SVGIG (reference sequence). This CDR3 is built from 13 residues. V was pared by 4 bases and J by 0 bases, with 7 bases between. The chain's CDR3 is CAWNVDSNQPQHF. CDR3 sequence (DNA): TGTGCCTGGAACGTAGATAGCAATCAGCCCCAGCATTTT.